This T cell receptor beta chain was sequenced in a study of CD8 T cells in ankylosing spondylitis. V trimming: 8 bases; J trimming: 8 bases; junction bases outside the gene matches: 15. Germline loops: CDR1 SGHVS, CDR2 FQNEAQ. This CDR3 region has 15 residues. TCRdb re-called the 5' RACE reads through MiXCR, storing one row per CDR3 protein. Counted here are 25,000 to 35,000 distinct CDR3 sequences, about 29% occurring once; the ten biggest clones make up less than 55%. For this clonotype: Its antigen is currently unknown.

Points from the study as a whole: Clones tied to disease were said to be significantly enriched in matched ankylosing spondylitis synovial fluid. Seemingly distinctive of ankylosing spondylitis blood was a TCR beta motif formed by eight highly homologous variants. In the blood and synovial fluid of reactive arthritis, some motif variants had been previously reported.

The clonotype originates from a male donor with ankylosing spondylitis. The chain employs TRBV7-8 and TRBJ2-1; 7 nucleotides line up with TRBD2. The sequencing sample was made of synovial fluid, either unsorted or a sorted T cell fraction (not recorded which). The CDR3 sequence is CASHAGEGSRDEQFF. CDR3 sequence (DNA): TGTGCCAGCCACGCGGGAGAGGGGTCGAGGGATGAGCAGTTCTTC.